This T cell receptor (beta chain) was found in a study of T cells after yellow fever vaccination. The trim removed 5 bases at V and 6 bases at J, leaving 3 bases unmatched. The germline V gene has CDR1 KGHSH and CDR2 LQKENI. The CDR3 is 13 residues long. TCRdb reprocessed the 5' RACE reads via MiXCR and lists one record per CDR3 protein. The sample has 200,000 to 300,000 distinct CDR3 sequences; approximately 6.8% are singletons. Sequences were derived from CD4+ T cells sorted from PBMCs, sampled on the day of the yellow fever booster vaccination. The chain recombines TRBV18 with TRBJ1-4; 7 bases map to TRBD1. The receptor's source is a man under 40 who received the YFV17D yellow fever vaccine. The CDR3 spells CASSFGQDEKLFF. CDR3 nucleotide sequence: TGTGCCAGCTCATTCGGACAGGATGAAAAACTGTTTTTT.